Sequencing of this T cell receptor beta chain was carried out in a study of cytomegalovirus exposure and HLA in healthy donors. The PCR contained 60 Vbeta and 13 Jbeta primers. TCRdb's table, derived via immunoSEQ multiplex PCR, lists solely in-frame clones and lacks some. The table has fewer than 150,000 clones, 60% to 80% seen once. The TCR originated in a man in his forties or fifties in good health and CMV-seronegative. The sequencing sample was made of PBMCs.

The CDR3 here is CSVVGDTSSYEQYF. Written as DNA, the CDR3 is TGCAGCGTTGTGGGGGACACAAGCTCCTACGAGCAGTACTTC. The rearrangement uses TRBV29-1 and TRBJ2-5; tentatively, D is TRBD1 (6 bases). Matching the DNA end better, TRBJ2-7 makes the J call doubtful. This CDR3 is built from 14 residues. CDR1 SQVTM and CDR2 ANQGSEA come from the germline V gene.